The clone carrying this TCR beta chain was observed a few times. This entry comes from a study of tumor-infiltrating lymphocytes in oesophageal squamous cell carcinoma. TCRdb ran MiXCR on the PCR reads and lists one entry per CDR3 protein. The sample records over 10,000 distinct CDR3 sequences, around 53% being singletons. Sequencing input: esophageal tumor tissue. The TCR was taken from a female donor with esophageal squamous cell carcinoma.

The chain's CDR3 is CASAPDSGGGNNEQFF. The CDR3 region has the DNA TGTGCCAGCGCCCCGGATAGCGGGGGGGGAAACAATGAGCAGTTCTTC. The V and J genes are TRBV7-9 and TRBJ2-1; 11 nucleotides line up with TRBD2. This CDR3 region has 16 residues. Germline V gene data show CDR1 as SEHNR and CDR2 as FQNEAQ (reference sequence). J was trimmed by 5 bases and V by 8 bases; bases with no gene match: 11.